This T cell receptor beta chain was profiled in a study of T cell responses to AZD1222 COVID-19 vaccine. Study-wide results and caveats: Recipients of two AZD1222 doses showed rising Spike-specific TCR breadth and depth. Nearly half of spike-specific TCRs reportedly go after variant regions that carry no mutations. The number of AZD1222 recipients seropositive at baseline was only five to seven.

As regards this clone: As yet, its antigen is unknown.

Assay used: immunoSEQ multiplex PCR; TCRdb lists only in-frame clones, some missing. The sample includes tens of thousands of clones, about 85% of them seen just once. The germline gives CDR1 SGHRS, CDR2 YFSETQ. CDR3 length: 21 residues. J gave up 1 base and V 4 bases, and 21 bases lay outside the gene matches. This specimen consisted of peripheral blood, obtained on day 0 of MenACWY control vaccination. This sequence joins TRBV5-1 and TRBJ2-1, with 9 bases identical to TRBD2. This receptor was identified in an adult in good health. The CDR3 DNA reads TGCGCCAGCAGCAGCCCCCGGGGAAGTAGCGGGGGTGCCCCTTCCTACAATGAGCAGTTCTTC. Residues: CASSSPRGSSGGAPSYNEQFF.